What follows is one TCR beta chain and its context. It has no known antigen specificity. Read sequence stops 3 residues before the CDR3 end, and the germline J gene provides the missing end. The record originates from a study of T cells in women clearing cervical HPV infection (dated by TCRdb to the late 2010s). Regarding the study in general: Cases were some 24 women with histologically confirmed HPV16-related CIN3 or worse, including a couple of invasive cancers. The 25 or so controls were women who cleared a single incident HPV16 infection within 12 months without developing precancer or cancer. Blood from cases was drawn at the visit where the lesion was first identified, while blood from controls was drawn once the infection was no longer detected. For cases, a median interval of roughly 150 days, with an interquartile range of about 80 to 200 days, was observed between lesion detection and blood sampling. Because only a few women had HLA typing data, the possibility that HLA type acted as a confounder could not be ruled out. This exploratory proof-of-principle case-control study, nested within the Guanacaste HPV Natural History Study in Costa Rica, compared TCR repertoires among women with different cervical HPV16 outcomes. Cases and controls were matched on age within five years and on year of sample collection. Cases had a median age of approximately 35 years compared with 38 to 40 for controls, and baseline characteristics showed no significant differences between the groups. The parent cohort enrolled 10,049 women aged 18 or older in Guanacaste, Costa Rica, during about 1992 to 1994 and followed them for more than 6 years. As quality controls, five blinded duplicates were added to each group, bringing the total to roughly 60 samples made up of around 50 participants and approximately ten replicates.

The immunoSEQ assay used multiplex PCR to amplify TCR beta CDR3 regions from an average of approximately 1,100 ng of genomic DNA per sample. The assay corrected primer bias using a complete synthetic TCR repertoire to establish an amplification baseline. The amplicons were sequenced using the Illumina platform. Turning to the authors' computational methods: Error correction of the sequences involved clustering with frequency ratios plus a modified nearest-neighbor algorithm, after which the sequences were analyzed in the immunoSEQ Analyzer using IMGT gene definitions. At each rarefaction depth, TCR richness and evenness were averaged over 20 rarefaction repeats, and samples with fewer sequences than the depth were excluded. V, D and J gene relative abundances were compared between groups with Wilcoxon rank sum tests, applying FDR correction. Blinded duplicates gave an intraclass correlation of under 97% for TCR richness and an average of around 83% across 66 gene segments. TCRdb carries this immuneACCESS record with in-frame sequences only. Its versions omit some clonotypes, under half of them owing to an unresolved V gene in the studies checked, with the rest unexplained. From that table come the V and J calls and clone size; the DNA was used to work out D and trimming. The sample table includes over 10,000 clones. Roughly a tenth of the sample goes to the ten largest clones.

Every participant had a single incident cervical HPV16 infection, and women with prevalent HPV16 infections were excluded. Cervical HPV DNA was detected with MY09/MY11 PCR, and genotyping was done by dot-blot hybridization. More than 14 mL of heparinized blood were centrifuged, and the buffy coat was split into aliquots, frozen at -30 degrees C, and then kept at -80 degrees C. QIAGEN kits were used to extract genomic DNA from the buffy coat specimens. Overall study results and their limits: Cases had lower TRBV6-7 relative abundance than controls (0.11% versus 0.16%; Bonferroni P = 0.0008). Across sequencing depths, CIN3+ cases showed significantly higher TCR repertoire richness than controls, but evenness did not differ between the groups. Because the number of T cells in each sample was unknown, differences in richness could reflect differing T-cell content rather than repertoire biology. Whether associations preceded infection or resulted from infection could not be shown with the cross-sectional design, and effector/memory subsets and HPV-specific T cells were not isolated. By combining richness with V gene abundances, random forest classifiers separated cases from controls with an estimated AUC of around 0.8.

Its CDR3 holds 15 amino acids, cysteine through phenylalanine. Shown are 36 bases from within the CDR3, in frame from base 1. The germline V gene (reference sequence) supplies CDR1 SGHNT and CDR2 YYREEE. V is cut back by 3 bases and J by 6 bases, with 6 bases in the junction unmatched. Recombination joined TRBV5-4 with TRBJ2-3, with 11 middle bases fitting TRBD2. This clonotype originated in a woman between 18 and 70 years old with a cervical HPV16 infection that either progressed to CIN3+ or cleared (not recorded which). The specimen was blood buffy coat. The CDR3 protein is CASSSLAGAGDTQYF. The sequenced part of the CDR3 DNA is TGTGCCAGCAGCTCACTAGCGGGGGCGGGGGATACG.